This TCR beta chain is from a study of blood T cell repertoires in COVID-19. The trim removed 2 bases at V and 7 bases at J, leaving 5 bases unmatched. CDR1 is MNHEY and CDR2 is SVGEGT in the germline V gene. The CDR3 length is 15 residues. Only in-frame clones appear in the TCRdb table, and some are missing; sequencing was by immunoSEQ multiplex PCR. The repertoire includes around 100,000 clones, approximately 83% of them detected once, and roughly 6.3% sits in the top ten. This TCR came from a man in his 60s with acute or convalescent COVID-19. The chain recombines TRBV6-2 or TRBV6-3 with TRBJ1-6; TRBD1 agrees at 7 bases. Sequencing was performed on peripheral blood. The CDR3: CASSYVGQMNSPLHF. The CDR3 DNA reads TGTGCCAGCAGTTACGTGGGACAGATGAATTCACCCCTCCACTTT.